The 3 T cell receptor beta chains given below trace back to one sample, sequenced in a study of blood T cells in healthy people across ages. Sample-barcoded 5' priming and a J-beta primer mix drove a second PCR of roughly 6 to 12 cycles. TCRdb recomputed calls from the 5' RACE reads with MiXCR, one row per CDR3 protein. Here the sample spans 1.5 million to 2 million distinct CDR3 sequences, roughly 27% being singletons. The material sequenced was blood. Source of these receptors: a woman under 40 in good health.

V gene TRBV15 combines with J gene TRBJ1-5; D may be TRBD1 (6 bases). CDR3 size: 16 residues. CDR1 is LNHNV, CDR2 YYDKDF, per germline (reference sequence). V was cut by 0 bases and J by 0 bases, with 9 bases left in between. The CDR3 here is CATSRDEDSSNQPQHF. The CDR3, as DNA: TGTGCCACCAGCAGAGATGAGGACAGTAGCAATCAGCCCCAGCATTTT.

Details on this clonotype: This may stem from a read error, because a much larger clone lies one nucleotide away. The rearrangement uses TRBV12-5 and TRBJ2-1, with D tentatively TRBD1 (5 bases). This CDR3 has 16 amino acids. CDR1 is LGHNT, CDR2 FRNRAP, per germline. The CDR3 loop reads CASGLVVQGSYNERFF. CDR3 nucleotide sequence: TGTGCTAGTGGTTTGGTAGTCCAGGGATCCTACAATGAGCGGTTCTTC.

The chain employs TRBV2 and TRBJ2-7; D is possibly TRBD2 (6 bases). CDR1 and CDR2 from the germline V gene are SNHLY and FYNNEI. CDR3 length equals 16 residues. With 4 bases removed from V and 7 bases from J, the gap between germline ends came to 23 bases. Here the CDR3 reads CASSARRAASYNEQYF. The CDR3 DNA sequence: TGTGCCAGCAGTGCCCGGAGGGCCGCGTCCTACAATGAGCAGTACTTC.